One and the same sample provided the 7 T cell receptor beta chains below, sequenced in a study of tumor and adjacent non-tumor tissue in lung cancer. A modified ARM-PCR protocol with three rounds of nested PCR amplified TCRbeta. A single record per CDR3 protein comes from TCRdb applying MiXCR to the multiplex PCR reads. The table shows 100,000 or so distinct CDR3 sequences, with approximately 60% occurring only once. No cell sorting was done before RNA was extracted from the tissue. Distant lung tissue was collected more than 3 cm away from the tumor edge. Sequencing was carried out using distant non-tumor lung tissue. The receptor source for this set is a man aged 25 to 45 with non-small cell lung cancer.

Comments on this clonotype: A clone one base away is much larger, so this may be a read error. This chain uses TRBV11-2 with TRBJ2-3, with 11 bases lining up with TRBD2. Unmatched junction bases numbered 6, after V lost 5 bases and J lost 5 bases. CDR3 length equals 15 residues. CDR1 and CDR2 (germline): SGHAT, FQNNGV. CDR3: CASSVSGRAIDTQYF. CDR3 DNA: TGTGCCAGCAGCGTTAGCGGGAGGGCCATAGATACGCAGTATTTT.

A word on this clonotype: A read error is possible here, since a much larger clone lies one base away. This chain joins TRBV5-4 and TRBJ1-1; 7 bases match TRBD1. The CDR3 length is 15 residues. V lost 4 bases and J lost 4; bases outside the gene matches: 10. In germline, CDR1 is SGHNT, CDR2 YYREEE (reference sequence). The CDR3 sequence: CASSPDLAGGTEAFF. The DNA for the CDR3 is TGTGCCAGCAGCCCGGACCTGGCAGGGGGCACTGAAGCTTTCTTT.

This clonotype was seen a handful of times. Lacking the conserved final phenylalanine or tryptophan, this CDR3 likely reflects a read error. V usage is TRBV5-4 and J usage is TRBJ2-7; tentatively, D is TRBD1 (6 bases). The CDR3 covers 14 residues. Germline CDR1 reads SGHNT; CDR2 reads YYREEE (reference sequence). With 1 base removed from V and 0 bases from J, the gap between germline ends came to 8 bases. The CDR3 region has the DNA TGTGCCAGCAGCTTGAGGGACAACTCCTACGAGCAGTACTTA. It yields the protein CASSLRDNSYEQYL.

On this clonotype: A read error may account for a junction end that differs from germline. This rearrangement joins TRBV4-1 to TRBJ2-3; unclear D gene. The CDR3 loop spans 16 amino acids. Germline loops: CDR1 MGHRA, CDR2 YSYEKL. The CDR3, as DNA: TGCGGCAGCAGGTCCAGTGACCACCAGAGCACAGATACGCAGTATTTT. Protein: CGSRSSDHQSTDTQYF.

This chain connects TRBV10-3 to TRBJ2-3; 7 nucleotides agree with TRBD1. Unmatched junction bases numbered 3, after V lost 6 bases and J lost 0 bases. The CDR3 is 14 amino acids. Germline V lookup: CDR1 ENHRY, CDR2 SYGVKD. The CDR3 region has the DNA TGTGCCATCAGAAGGGGACAGAGCACAGATACGCAGTATTTT. Its translation is CAIRRGQSTDTQYF.

The gene calls are TRBV29-1 and TRBJ2-5, with D possibly matching TRBD2 (6 bases). This CDR3 region has 13 residues. Trimming cost V 3 bases and J 6 bases, with 14 bases left between them. In germline, CDR1 is SQVTM, CDR2 ANQGSEA. The chain's CDR3 is CSVEGRGRKTQYF. CDR3 coding DNA: TGCAGCGTTGAGGGACGGGGGAGAAAGACCCAGTACTTC.

The sample holds many counts of this clonotype. J is TRBJ2-3 and V is TRBV11-2; D gene unclear. Germline loops: CDR1 SGHAT, CDR2 FQNNGV. Trimming pared 1 base from V and 3 bases from J, leaving 8 bases between. The CDR3 consists of 14 residues. The CDR3 is CASSLAGETDTQYF. In DNA, the CDR3 is TGTGCCAGCAGCTTAGCGGGTGAAACAGATACGCAGTATTTT.